Shown below are 12 T cell receptor beta chains from a single sample sequenced in a study of preoperative IRX-2 immunotherapy in early breast cancer. The treatment is: preoperative locoregional IRX-2 cytokine immunotherapy. The data were produced by immunoSEQ multiplex PCR, yet TCRdb's version contains in-frame clones alone and is incomplete. The table lists about 32,000 clones, around 86% of them singletons. The specimen was lymph node tissue, collected from a patient treated with IRX-2 immunotherapy. These receptors were obtained from a human donor with breast cancer.

The sample holds one count of this clone. The rearrangement uses TRBV2 and TRBJ2-5, with 12 bases aligning to TRBD2. The V segment lost 6 bases and the J segment 4 bases; nucleotides outside the gene matches: 9. CDR1 and CDR2 from the germline V gene are SNHLY and FYNNEI. This CDR3 contains 16 residues. CDR3 nucleotide sequence: TGTGCCAGCAGCCTAGCGGGGGGGCAAATAAGAGAGACCCAGTACTTC. Its protein product is CASSLAGGQIRETQYF.

The chain links TRBV11-3 to TRBJ2-3, with TRBD2 matching over 12 bases. V shed 5 bases and J 2 bases; nucleotides not matched to a gene: 5. In germline, CDR1 is SGHNT, CDR2 YENEEA. The CDR3 is made up of 16 amino acids. CDR3 protein: CASSPGTSGHTDTQYF. CDR3 DNA: TGTGCCAGCAGCCCCGGGACTAGCGGGCACACAGATACGCAGTATTTT.

V is TRBV28 and J is TRBJ2-1, with unresolved D. CDR3 length: 15 amino acids. Trimming pared 2 bases from V and 7 bases from J, leaving 15 bases between. Germline V gene data show CDR1 as MDHEN and CDR2 as SYDVKM. CDR3 nucleotide sequence: TGTGCCAGCAGTTTACCGGGTGGAACAAGAAATGAGCAGTTCTTC. Protein: CASSLPGGTRNEQFF.

The chain links TRBV15 to TRBJ2-3; no definite D call. The CDR3 has 15 amino acids. The germline V gene has CDR1 LNHNV and CDR2 YYDKDF (reference sequence). Trimming left V 2 bases short and J 0 bases short, with 9 bases between. Here the CDR3 DNA reads TGTGCCACCAGCAGATCAGACTCGAGCACAGATACGCAGTATTTT. Encoded protein: CATSRSDSSTDTQYF.

The chain has TRBV19 and TRBJ1-5, with 9 bases fitting TRBD1. The CDR3 extends over 13 amino acids. Germline CDR1 reads LNHDA; CDR2 reads SQIVND (reference sequence). J was trimmed by 6 bases and V by 8 bases; bases with no gene match: 5. CDR3 loop: CASCDRGSQPQHF. In DNA form, the CDR3 reads TGTGCCAGTTGCGACAGGGGGAGTCAGCCCCAGCATTTT.

This clone came up a few times. V and J are TRBV18 and TRBJ2-7; D possibly uses TRBD1 or TRBD2 (5 bases each). The CDR3 length is 13 residues. Germline CDR1 KGHSH, CDR2 LQKENI. Trimming cost V 3 bases and J 6 bases, with 12 bases left between them. CDR3: CASSPGVRGEQYF. The CDR3 bases are TGTGCCAGCTCACCGGGGGTCCGCGGCGAGCAGTACTTC.

The J gene is TRBJ2-2, the V gene TRBV30; a weak D match, TRBD1 (6 bases). Trimming took 4 bases from V and 0 from J, leaving 9 bases between them. The CDR3 spans 14 residues. Germline CDR1 and CDR2: GTSNPN and SVGIG (reference sequence). CDR3 region: CAWTRGANTGELFF. CDR3 nucleotide sequence: TGTGCCTGGACCAGGGGCGCGAACACCGGGGAGCTGTTTTTT.

V gene TRBV19 combines with J gene TRBJ2-1; 8 nucleotides line up with TRBD2. V lost 3 bases to trimming and J lost 4 bases; unmatched junction nucleotides: 5. The germline V gene has CDR1 LNHDA and CDR2 SQIVND (reference sequence). CDR3 size: 15 residues. CDR3 sequence reads: CASSMGSGGYNEQFF. The CDR3, as DNA: TGTGCCAGTAGTATGGGATCGGGAGGGTACAATGAGCAGTTCTTC.

This chain uses TRBV19 with TRBJ1-1, with D hard to call. CDR3 length: 15 amino acids. V was pared by 8 bases and J by 2 bases, with 18 bases between. The germline V gene encodes CDR1 LNHDA and CDR2 SQIVND (reference sequence). CDR3 bases: TGTGCCAGTCCCGCCGAGACGCGTGCCAACACTGAAGCTTTCTTT. This codes for CASPAETRANTEAFF.

The chain has TRBV15 and TRBJ1-1; TRBD1 is a possible D gene (6 bases). Trimming pared 0 bases from V and 5 bases from J, leaving 10 bases between. The CDR3 extends over 14 amino acids. CDR1 and CDR2 from the germline V gene are LNHNV and YYDKDF (reference sequence). CDR3 amino acids: CATSREGGRTEAFF. The CDR3 nucleotides are TGTGCCACCAGCAGAGAAGGGGGACGGACTGAAGCTTTCTTT.

Sample share makes this clone medium-sized. The J gene is TRBJ2-1, the V gene TRBV11-3; a possible D gene is TRBD2 (6 bases). CDR1 SGHNT and CDR2 YENEEA come from the germline V gene. The CDR3 has 16 amino acids. Between the trimmed V and J ends, which lost 5 bases and 5 bases, there was a span of 19 bases. The CDR3 spells CASSVGGKRFDNEQFF. Written as DNA, the CDR3 is TGTGCCAGCAGCGTGGGGGGAAAGAGATTTGACAATGAGCAGTTCTTC.

V is TRBV6-7 and J is TRBJ2-7; TRBD2 matches 7 bases. TRBV6-7 is noted as an ORF with a role that remains uncertain. The V and J ends lost 10 bases and 6 bases, in that order; junction bases with no gene match: 9. The CDR3 contains 12 residues. The CDR3: CATAPGGGEQYF. The DNA of the CDR3 is TGTGCCACGGCCCCGGGGGGAGGCGAGCAGTACTTC.